The 9 T cell receptor beta chains in this list originate from one sample, sequenced in a study of blood T cell repertoires in COVID-19 (dated by TCRdb to about 2020). Library prep was done by the immunoSEQ multiplex PCR assay. TCRdb re-hosts the immuneACCESS table, in-frame sequences only. Its copies lack some clones; in the studies checked, an unresolved V gene accounts for under half of them, and the cause for the rest is not known. Within this sample are more than 300,000 clones, with around 90% of them counted one time only. The biggest ten clones account for about 1.1% of the sample. Sequenced: PBMCs or T cells enriched from blood (not recorded which). The receptors were sampled from a young woman who had recovered from COVID-19.

The chain recombines TRBV28 with TRBJ2-3, with TRBD2 as a possible D gene (5 bases). Per germline, CDR1 MDHEN and CDR2 SYDVKM. V lost 3 bases and J lost 3, with 10 bases in between. The CDR3 length is 14 residues. The DNA for the CDR3 is TGTGCCAGCAGTTTCCTCGGACTTACAGATACGCAGTATTTT. Its translation: CASSFLGLTDTQYF.

This rearrangement joins TRBV4-1 to TRBJ1-2, with TRBD1 identical over 8 bases. Germline trimming cut 4 bases from V and 1 base from J; bases unmatched to any gene: 11. CDR3 length: 17 amino acids. The germline gives CDR1 MGHRA, CDR2 YSYEKL. The DNA of the CDR3 is TGCGCCAGCAGCCCGCCGGGACAGGCATCTTTTAACTATGGCTACACCTTC. It translates to CASSPPGQASFNYGYTF.

The V and J genes are TRBV11-2 and TRBJ1-5; D may be TRBD1 (5 bases). Trimming pared 4 bases from V and 6 bases from J, leaving 13 bases between. Germline lookup yields CDR1 SGHAT and CDR2 FQNNGV. CDR3 length: 14 amino acids. CDR3 sequence reads: CASSSMPGGQPQHF. The CDR3 coding sequence is TGTGCCAGCAGCTCCATGCCGGGGGGTCAGCCCCAGCATTTT.

The chain is built from TRBV6-5 and TRBJ2-5, with 12 bases identical to TRBD2. The CDR3 has 14 amino acids. Germline trimming cut 5 bases from V and 7 bases from J; bases unmatched to any gene: 5. Per the germline V gene, CDR1 is MNHEY and CDR2 is SVGAGI. CDR3 sequence (DNA): TGTGCCAGCAGTCTAGCGGGGGGGTCAGGGACCCAGTACTTC. Its protein product is CASSLAGGSGTQYF.

The count of this clone is one. The chain couples TRBV4-2 to TRBJ1-4; perhaps TRBD1 as D (6 bases). Between the trimmed V and J ends, which lost 0 bases and 6 bases, there was a span of 11 bases. Looked up from germline, CDR1 is LGHNA and CDR2 is YNFKEQ. CDR3 size: 15 residues. CDR3 protein: CASSQDWGGDEKLFF. Written as DNA, the CDR3 is TGTGCCAGCAGCCAAGACTGGGGGGGCGATGAAAAACTGTTTTTT.

The CDR3 nucleotides read TGTGCCAGCAGTTACTCCGTCCCCCCTAGCTATGGCTACACCTTC. Amino acid sequence: CASSYSVPPSYGYTF. J is TRBJ1-2 and V is TRBV6-5; unclear D gene. This CDR3 has 15 residues. Trimming left V 0 bases short and J 4 bases short, with 12 bases between. Germline values: CDR1 MNHEY, CDR2 SVGAGI.

The rearrangement links TRBV5-4 to TRBJ2-7; 9 bases are shared with TRBD1. With V trimmed by 5 bases and J by 2 bases, 8 bases remained unmatched. Germline V CDR1 and CDR2: SGHNT, YYREEE (reference sequence). The CDR3 loop spans 15 amino acids. CDR3 region: CASRLGDRVPYEQYF. The CDR3, as DNA: TGTGCCAGCAGACTAGGGGACAGGGTCCCCTACGAGCAGTACTTC.

This chain connects TRBV5-8 to TRBJ1-3; D gene uncertain. Trimming cost V 3 bases and J 1 base, with 11 bases left between them. The CDR3 is 15 residues long. Looked up from germline, CDR1 is SGHTS and CDR2 is YDEGEE. This CDR3 is CASSSLSKSGNTIYF. The CDR3 DNA is TGTGCCAGCAGCTCGCTCAGTAAATCTGGAAACACCATATATTTT.

The CDR3 DNA sequence: TGTGCCAGCAGCTACCGGGACAGGGGGTACCTTGCCTACGAGCAGTACTTC. Amino acid sequence: CASSYRDRGYLAYEQYF. This rearrangement joins TRBV28 to TRBJ2-7; 11 bases line up with TRBD1. The germline V gene encodes CDR1 MDHEN and CDR2 SYDVKM. J lost 2 bases, V lost 6 bases, and 12 bases had no gene match. CDR3 length equals 17 residues.